These 25 T cell receptor beta chains share one sample of origin, sequenced in a study of metastatic and nonmetastatic thyroid tumors. TCRdb re-called clones from the PCR reads using MiXCR. The repertoire holds just over 20,000 clones, with approximately 12% as singletons. Every patient underwent thyroid surgery untreated. Input material: blood. The origin of the receptors is a female donor with papillary thyroid cancer or a benign thyroid nodule (not recorded which). Some clones in this sample may be carry-over from other donors' samples.

This clone was seen at least ten times. The chain joins TRBV19 to TRBJ1-1; unclear D gene. CDR1 is LNHDA and CDR2 is SQIVND in the germline V gene (reference sequence). The CDR3 has 14 amino acids. V was shortened by 5 bases and J by 6 bases, with 16 bases between the two germline ends. CDR3 amino acids: CASSVLPGEAEAFF. CDR3 sequence (DNA): TGTGCCAGTAGTGTCCTTCCGGGAGAGGCTGAAGCTTTCTTT.

This clone was counted at least ten times. The chain has TRBV4-3 and TRBJ1-2; TRBD1 matches at 11 bases. V shed 1 base, J shed 7 bases, and the junction held 5 bases outside the gene matches. The CDR3 has 15 residues. Germline values: CDR1 LGHNA, CDR2 YSLEER. In nucleotides, the CDR3 is TGCGCCAGCAGCCAAGTTATGGGACAGGGGGGTGGCTACACCTTC. It encodes CASSQVMGQGGGYTF.

This clone was counted at least ten times. This chain joins TRBV5-6 and TRBJ1-4; 9 nucleotides agree with TRBD1. This CDR3 region has 15 residues. With 0 bases clipped from V and 7 bases from J, the junction kept 4 bases outside the gene matches. Per the germline V gene, CDR1 is SGHDT and CDR2 is YYEEEE. CDR3 nucleotides: TGTGCCAGCAGCTTGGAACAGGGGGCTGGTGAAAAACTGTTTTTT. Translation gives CASSLEQGAGEKLFF. The whole variable domain, filled in from reference TRBV5-6 and TRBJ1-4, reads DAGVTQSPTHLIKTRGQQVTLRCSPKSGHDTVSWYQQALGQGPQFIFQYYEEEERQRGNFPDRFSGHQFPNYSSELNVNALLLGDSALYLCASSLEQGAGEKLFFGSGTQLSVL.

There are many counts of this clone. The chain links TRBV27 to TRBJ1-5; D not certain. V was shortened by 2 bases and J by 7 bases, with 9 bases between the two germline ends. CDR3 length: 13 residues. Germline CDR1 reads MNHEY; CDR2 reads SMNVEV (reference sequence). The CDR3 reads CASSLNLWQPQHF. The CDR3 nucleotides read TGTGCCAGCAGTTTAAATTTATGGCAGCCCCAGCATTTT.

This clone has ten or more counts. This chain connects TRBV29-1 to TRBJ1-2; no definite D call. V was clipped by 3 bases and J by 8 bases, with 13 bases between them. Germline V gives CDR1 SQVTM, CDR2 ANQGSEA. The CDR3 has 12 residues. Here the CDR3 DNA reads TGCAGCGTTGACCGAGGATTTAGGGGCTACACCTTC. Protein: CSVDRGFRGYTF.

As concerns this clone: This may come from a read error, since a much larger clone is one base off. The chain links TRBV20-1 to TRBJ2-5; D might be TRBD1 (6 bases). Germline CDR1 is DFQATT and CDR2 is SNEGSKA (reference sequence). V lost 6 bases to trimming and J lost 4 bases, with 15 bases between them. The CDR3 is 13 residues long. CDR3 nucleotides: TGCAGTGCGGACAATGGGGGCGGAGAGACCCAGTACTTC. It yields the protein CSADNGGGETQYF.

As for this clone: At one boundary the junction diverges from the germline segment, which might be a read error. The rearrangement links TRBV9 to TRBJ2-6; 10 bases are shared with TRBD1. Germline lookup yields CDR1 SGDLS and CDR2 YYNGEE. This CDR3 spans 16 amino acids. CDR3 bases: TGTGCCAGCAGGCGGACAGGGGGTTCTGGGGCAAACGTCCTGACTTTC. As protein: CASRRTGGSGANVLTF.

This clone was counted many times. The chain uses TRBV29-1 and TRBJ1-1; no clear D. Germline values: CDR1 SQVTM, CDR2 ANQGSEA. This CDR3 has 10 residues. V was shortened by 3 bases and J by 7 bases, with 6 bases between the two germline ends. CDR3 nucleotide sequence: TGCAGCGTTGATGTGGATGAAGCTTTCTTT. This codes for CSVDVDEAFF.

This clone was found a few times. The junction departs from the called germline gene at one end, perhaps through a read error. The chain is built from TRBV12-3 or TRBV12-4 and TRBJ1-6; D may be TRBD1 (6 bases). The CDR3 length is 15 residues. DNA of the CDR3: TGTGCCAGCAGTCATGGGGGGGCGGGCAATTCACCCCTACACTTT. It encodes CASSHGGAGNSPLHF.

This clone has a count of ten or more. V is TRBV7-2 and J is TRBJ1-2, with D uncertain. Trimming removed 1 base from V and 8 bases from J, with 8 bases in between. CDR1 and CDR2 (germline): SGHTA, FQGNSA. This CDR3 is built from 12 residues. Here the CDR3 reads CASSLERAGYTF. CDR3 coding DNA: TGTGCCAGCAGCTTAGAAAGGGCCGGCTACACCTTC.

This clone is labeled medium-sized. V usage is TRBV20-1 and J usage is TRBJ1-2; D is uncertain. This CDR3 has 9 amino acids. V shed 8 bases and J shed 0 bases, with 1 base lying between them. The V gene's germline CDR1 is DFQATT and CDR2 SNEGSKA (reference sequence). The DNA of the CDR3 is TGCAGTTCTAACTATGGCTACACCTTC. This codes for CSSNYGYTF.

This clone appeared many times. The gene calls are TRBV20-1 and TRBJ1-2, with a weak D call TRBD1 (5 bases). Germline CDR1 is DFQATT and CDR2 is SNEGSKA (reference sequence). V was pared by 4 bases and J by 4 bases, with 13 bases between. This CDR3 comprises 13 residues. The CDR3 reads CSAKRVGTYGYTF. CDR3 in DNA: TGCAGTGCTAAAAGGGTTGGGACCTATGGCTACACCTTC.

Only a few counts were recorded for this clone. This chain joins TRBV6-2 or TRBV6-3 and TRBJ1-2; D call uncertain. Germline V lookup: CDR1 MNHEY, CDR2 SVGEGT. This CDR3 is 13 amino acids long. V shed 6 bases and J shed 8 bases, with 16 bases lying between them. CDR3 region: CASRAQAASGYTF. The CDR3 nucleotides read TGTGCCAGCAGGGCGCAGGCGGCGAGCGGCTACACCTTC.

About this clone itself: A read error may account for a junction end that differs from germline. This chain joins TRBV5-1 and TRBJ2-7; unclear D gene. Looked up from germline, CDR1 is SGHRS and CDR2 is YFSETQ. This CDR3 has 12 amino acids. The CDR3 reads CASSPNSFEQYF. In DNA form, the CDR3 reads TGCGCCAGCAGCCCTAACTCCTTCGAGCAGTACTTC.

By sample share, this clone is medium-sized. The J gene is TRBJ2-7, the V gene TRBV15; D is ambiguous. V was pared by 1 base and J by 2 bases, with 15 bases between. The CDR3 length is 16 residues. Germline CDR1 is LNHNV and CDR2 is YYDKDF (reference sequence). The CDR3 reads CATSRVDGTVAYEQYF. CDR3 in DNA: TGTGCCACCAGCAGAGTTGACGGAACTGTGGCCTACGAGCAGTACTTC.

This clone was counted a few times. The CDR3 DNA reads as TGTGCCAGTAGTATAGGGGGGCCGGAGGGCCACACCTTC. As protein: CASSIGGPEGHTF. The chain couples TRBV19 to TRBJ1-2; possibly TRBD1 for D (6 bases). V lost 1 base to trimming and J lost 12 bases, with 15 bases between them. Germline loops: CDR1 LNHDA, CDR2 SQIVND (reference sequence). This CDR3 is built from 13 residues.

This clone was seen repeatedly, ten times or more. The rearrangement joins TRBV7-8 to TRBJ1-5, with 10 bases lining up with TRBD1. V shed 4 bases and J 9 bases; nucleotides not matched to a gene: 9. Germline V gene lookup returns CDR1 SGHVS and CDR2 FQNEAQ. The CDR3 extends over 15 amino acids. The CDR3 nucleotides read TGTGCCAGCAGCTCATACGACAGGGGGCCGGGGCCCCAGCATTTT. Protein: CASSSYDRGPGPQHF.

As regards this clone: One end of the junction does not line up with germline, which may come from a read error. The sample contains more than one DNA sequence encoding this CDR3. V and J are TRBV10-3 and TRBJ2-4; 7 positions match TRBD1. This CDR3 comprises 17 residues. Germline CDR1 and CDR2: ENHRY and SYGVKD. The CDR3 here is CAISGAQGPLAKNIQYF. In DNA, the CDR3 is TGTGCCATCAGTGGAGCACAGGGGCCATTAGCCAAAAACATTCAGTACTTT.

The sample holds many counts of this clone. Different DNA sequences within this sample yield the same CDR3. The V and J genes are TRBV9 and TRBJ2-1; D ambiguous. Germline values: CDR1 SGDLS, CDR2 YYNGEE. V was cut by 0 bases and J by 5 bases, with 6 bases left in between. The CDR3 length is 13 residues. The CDR3 region has the DNA TGTGCCAGCAGCGTAGAGTCAAACAATGAGCAGTTCTTC. Its protein is CASSVESNNEQFF. Together with reference TRBV9 and TRBJ2-1, the CDR3 gives the full variable domain: DSGVTQTPKHLITATGQRVTLRCSPRSGDLSVYWYQQSLDQGLQFLIQYYNGEERAKGNILERFSAQQFPDLHSELNLSSLELGDSALYFCASSVESNNEQFFGPGTRLTVL.

This clone has a count of ten or more. It may be a read error: a sequence one base away is much more abundant. This sample also contains other DNA sequences that code for the same CDR3. The V gene is TRBV4-2, the J gene TRBJ1-5; D not certain. The ends were cut back, 1 base at V and 7 bases at J, with 14 bases in the middle. CDR1 and CDR2 from the germline V gene are LGHNA and YNFKEQ. The CDR3 covers 15 residues. The CDR3 reads CASSQGGQINQPQHF. CDR3 bases: TGTGCCAGCAGCCAAGGGGGTCAGATTAACCAGCCCCAGCATTTT.

This clone was recorded at least ten times. The chain carries TRBV7-9 and TRBJ2-2, with 8 positions matching TRBD1. This CDR3 is built from 15 residues. Germline V gene data show CDR1 as SEHNR and CDR2 as FQNEAQ (reference sequence). The J segment lost 3 bases and the V segment lost 6 bases, leaving 6 bases of the junction unmatched. CDR3 coding DNA: TGTGCCAGCAGGCTGACAGGGGCGGACACCGGGGAGCTGTTTTTT. The encoded protein is CASRLTGADTGELFF.

This clone was detected many times. The V call is TRBV3-1, the J call TRBJ2-3; 7 bases are a match to TRBD2. Germline CDR1 is LGHDT and CDR2 is YNNKEL (reference sequence). CDR3 length: 15 residues. Losses at the gene ends were 4 bases for V and 2 bases for J; bases not matched to a gene: 6. The CDR3 DNA follows: TGTGCCAGCAGCCTCTTAGCGGGCCTCACAGATACGCAGTATTTT. This sequence encodes CASSLLAGLTDTQYF.

This clone has a handful of counts. Germline is not matched at one junction end, which may reflect a read error. This sequence joins TRBV9 and TRBJ1-2, with D uncertain. This CDR3 has 12 residues. CDR1 is SGDLS and CDR2 is YYNGEE in the germline V gene. The CDR3 sequence: CAGSVAQCGYTF. The CDR3 DNA is TGTGCCGGCAGCGTAGCCCAATGTGGCTACACCTTC.

This clone was counted at least ten times. The chain is built from TRBV3-1 and TRBJ1-1; TRBD1 agrees at 10 bases. The CDR3 contains 16 residues. Germline V gives CDR1 LGHDT, CDR2 YNNKEL (reference sequence). With 4 bases clipped from V and 4 bases from J, the junction kept 9 bases outside the gene matches. CDR3 region: CASSLWTGGIGTEAFF. CDR3 bases: TGTGCCAGCAGCCTGTGGACAGGGGGAATTGGCACTGAAGCTTTCTTT.

This clone counts as medium-sized. The chain carries TRBV28 and TRBJ2-2; D not certain. This CDR3 has 12 amino acids. Germline assignment: CDR1 MDHEN and CDR2 SYDVKM. Trimming left V 2 bases short and J 6 bases short, with 4 bases between. The CDR3 bases are TGTGCCAGCAGTTTAGTTTCCGGGGAGCTGTTTTTT. It translates to CASSLVSGELFF.